The entry below gives a single T cell receptor (beta chain) sequence along with its context. This clonotype was detected many times. It lacks a known antigen. No qualities accompany the bases; no much larger clone lies one base away. This record belongs to a study of human T cells and chemical hapten exposure (dated by TCRdb to the early 2020s). General notes on the study: For sensitization, 2% DPC in acetone was applied to an approximately 2 cm by approximately 2 cm area of upper inner arm skin. Patch testing on the upper back used Finn chambers containing 0.01% DPC, with scoring done after 6 days according to International Contact Dermatitis Research Group standards. In alopecia patients, the study followed how the peripheral blood TCR repertoire changed in vivo over primary and secondary sensitization to diphenylcyclopropenone (DPC), a hapten. Blood samples were taken from patients before sensitization (week 0) and then at 2, 6 and about 24 weeks after DPC sensitization. Throughout the roughly 24-week study period, patients were also given weekly therapeutic DPC doses on the scalp. Libraries were pooled for sequencing, and variation in per-sample TCR yields was attributed mainly to small differences in library volumes within the pool. Most of the patients in the cohort were female, and the cohort covered alopecia areata with under or over 50% scalp involvement, alopecia totalis and alopecia universalis. About 28 alopecia patients gave blood for TCR sequencing at one to four time points (pre-sensitization, 2, 6 and 24 weeks). Points the paper makes about the study in general: After repeated subsampling, the strength of the expansion versus patch-test correlation and the threshold at which it became significant changed. The number of TCRs above 1 in 1000 frequency did not change with DPC sensitization; there was no evidence of global repertoire structure alterations. Because every patient had alopecia, a presumed autoimmune disease, the patients' immune response might differ from that of healthy individuals. A positive correlation was found between the number of PT1 expanded TCRs and patch test score, with significance reached at thresholds 8, 16 and 32 but not 4. Expanded TCRs formed significantly more large CDR3 similarity clusters than pre-sensitization or healthy control sets, consistent with antigen-driven responses.

CDR1 and CDR2, looked up from the germline V gene, are KGHDR and SFDVKD. From the cysteine through the phenylalanine, the CDR3 covers 12 amino acids. Only the CDR3 DNA stays, 36 bases, in frame from base 1. V and J lose 5 bases and 3 bases, and a span of 7 bases separates them. The method was RACE. TCRdb records NextSeq 500 as the sequencer. Library preparation attached unique molecular identifiers to individual cDNA molecules for quantitative, reproducible TCR counting. Each blood RNA sample was used to sequence both TCR alpha and TCR beta chains. Per the authors' processing: Samples had a median of roughly 87,000 TCRs, with a range from about 20,000 to 690,600. V, J and CDR3 annotation of the TCR reads was carried out using the Decombinator software suite. For PS versus PT1 abundance plots, all samples were subsampled to the same number of TCRs (28,000). Expanded TCRs were defined as absent before sensitization and observed at least eight times at the 2-week time point. The raw public reads went through TCRdb reprocessing: fastp at Q25, MiXCR clone calling, in-frame beta chains kept. When rows share a CDR3 protein, they turn into one entry using the most common DNA and genes. TCRdb, not the authors, supplied the V and J calls. The sample table lists 50,000 to 65,000 distinct CDR3 sequences, roughly 10% of them with a count of one. Approximately 4% of the sample belongs to the ten largest clones.

In the paper's terms, the time point label means: pre-sensitization, week 0. The treatment or condition label, as the study defines it: therapeutic diphenylcyclopropenone sensitization with weekly scalp DPC. At each patch-test visit, blood was drawn before the patch test was applied. Eligible patients were aged 18 to 70, diagnosed with alopecia, deemed suitable for DPC therapy, and excluded if pregnant. Total RNA was isolated from unfractionated whole blood collected in Tempus Blood RNA tubes. This clonotype originated in a middle-aged woman with alopecia areata. Some clones in this sample may be carry-over from other donors' samples. The sequence joins TRBV24-1 to TRBJ2-7, with the D segment identity uncertain. Specimen: whole blood, collected in connection with sensitization to the hapten diphenylcyclopropenone (DPC). The bases read TGTGCCACCAGTGGACCGAACTACGAGCAGTACTTC. Translated, it gives CATSGPNYEQYF.